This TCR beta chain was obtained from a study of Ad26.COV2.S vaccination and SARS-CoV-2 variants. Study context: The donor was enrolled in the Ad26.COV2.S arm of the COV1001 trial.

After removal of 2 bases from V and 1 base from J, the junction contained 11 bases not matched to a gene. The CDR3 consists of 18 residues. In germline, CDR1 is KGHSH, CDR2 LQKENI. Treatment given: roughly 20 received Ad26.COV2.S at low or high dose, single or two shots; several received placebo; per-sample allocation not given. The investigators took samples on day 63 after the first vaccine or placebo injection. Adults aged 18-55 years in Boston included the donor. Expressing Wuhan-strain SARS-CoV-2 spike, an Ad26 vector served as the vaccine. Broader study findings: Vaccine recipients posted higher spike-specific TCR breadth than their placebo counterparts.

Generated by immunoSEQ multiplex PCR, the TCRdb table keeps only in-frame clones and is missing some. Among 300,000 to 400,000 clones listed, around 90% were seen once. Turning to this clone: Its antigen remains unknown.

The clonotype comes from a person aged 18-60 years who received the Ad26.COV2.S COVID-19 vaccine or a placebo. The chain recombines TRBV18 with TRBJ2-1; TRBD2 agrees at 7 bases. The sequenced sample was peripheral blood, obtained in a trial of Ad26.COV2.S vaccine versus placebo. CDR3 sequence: CASSPRSGGTISYNEQFF. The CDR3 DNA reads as TGTGCCAGCTCACCAAGGTCCGGGGGGACTATTTCCTACAATGAGCAGTTCTTC.